This TCR beta chain was sequenced in a study of blood T cells in healthy people across ages. This clonotype was counted a few times. A second PCR, run for roughly 6 to 11 cycles, used a sample-barcoded 5' primer plus a J-beta primer mix. A single record per CDR3 protein comes from TCRdb applying MiXCR to the 5' RACE reads. The data show fewer than 800,000 distinct CDR3 sequences, 45% to 50% seen once. Sequenced input: blood. This receptor was taken from a woman aged 60-75 years in good health.

In nucleotides, the CDR3 is TGTGCCAGCAGCTTGGAAGCGGGGGCTAGCGGGGGTTACGAGCAGTACTTC. It codes for CASSLEAGASGGYEQYF. The chain recombines TRBV5-4 with TRBJ2-7; 10 bases map to TRBD2. V lost 0 bases and J lost 4; bases outside the gene matches: 10. This CDR3 comprises 17 residues. Germline-derived CDR1 and CDR2 are SGHNT and YYREEE (reference sequence).